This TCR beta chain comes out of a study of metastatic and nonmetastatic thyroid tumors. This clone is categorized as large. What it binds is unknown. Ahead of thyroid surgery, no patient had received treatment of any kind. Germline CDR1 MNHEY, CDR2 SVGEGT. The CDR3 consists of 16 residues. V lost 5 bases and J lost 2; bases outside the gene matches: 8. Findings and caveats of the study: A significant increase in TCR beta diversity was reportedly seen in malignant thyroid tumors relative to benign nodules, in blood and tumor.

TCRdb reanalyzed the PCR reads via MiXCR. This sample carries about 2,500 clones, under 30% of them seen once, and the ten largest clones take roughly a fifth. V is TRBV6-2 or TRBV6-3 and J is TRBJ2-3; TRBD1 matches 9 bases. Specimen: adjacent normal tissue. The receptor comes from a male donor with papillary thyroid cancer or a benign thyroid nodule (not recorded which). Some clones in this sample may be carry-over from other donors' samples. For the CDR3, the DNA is TGTGCCAGCAGTGACGCCGACAGGGGGGTCACAGATACGCAGTATTTT. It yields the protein CASSDADRGVTDTQYF.